Given below is one T cell receptor (beta chain) in context. This CDR3 is 14 amino acids long. In germline, CDR1 is MGHRA, CDR2 YSYEKL. Trimming stripped 6 bases from V and 10 bases from J, with 21 bases between. This record belongs to a study of blood T cell repertoires in COVID-19. Sequencing was performed with immunoSEQ multiplex PCR; in TCRdb, only in-frame clones are kept and a portion is missing. Altogether about 220,000 clones are present, roughly 84% being singletons, with the ten largest covering about 3.6%. The TCR sequence derives from a woman aged 80 or over with acute or convalescent COVID-19. Sequenced material: peripheral blood. The V gene is TRBV4-1, the J gene TRBJ1-1; D is possibly TRBD1 (6 bases). The CDR3 is CASSDRGGSIGAFF. The CDR3 DNA sequence: TGCGCCAGCAGTGATAGGGGGGGTAGTATTGGAGCTTTCTTT.